Each of the 19 T cell receptor beta chains below was sequenced from the same sample in a study of cytomegalovirus exposure and HLA in healthy donors. The PCR made use of 60 Vbeta and 13 Jbeta primers. Repertoires were generated with immunoSEQ multiplex PCR, while TCRdb's copy carries only in-frame clones and drops some. Here the sample spans roughly 120,000 clones, approximately 80% being singletons. The specimen sequenced was PBMCs. These receptors all stem from a man aged 35 to 55 in good health and CMV-seronegative.

The chain has TRBV19 and TRBJ1-1; 7 bases are shared with TRBD1. Germline V gives CDR1 LNHDA, CDR2 SQIVND (reference sequence). This CDR3 is 16 amino acids long. The ends lost 3 bases at V and 6 bases at J; junction bases unmatched: 13. DNA for the CDR3: TGTGCCAGTAGTATCCCCCTCGACAGGGCGGGCGCTGAAGCTTTCTTT. It translates to CASSIPLDRAGAEAFF.

The rearrangement uses TRBV7-9 and TRBJ2-5; the D gene is possibly TRBD1 (5 bases). Germline V CDR1 and CDR2: SEHNR, FQNEAQ (reference sequence). This CDR3 contains 13 residues. V lost 6 bases and J lost 1, with 9 bases in between. CDR3 in amino acids: CASRWGPQETQYF. CDR3 nucleotide sequence: TGTGCCAGCAGGTGGGGCCCCCAAGAGACCCAGTACTTC.

J is TRBJ2-5 and V is TRBV29-1; D is possibly TRBD1 (6 bases). The germline gives CDR1 SQVTM, CDR2 ANQGSEA. V was cut by 6 bases and J by 5 bases, with 16 bases left in between. CDR3 length: 13 residues. The CDR3 here is CSVEQGSGETQYF. As DNA, the CDR3 is TGCAGCGTCGAACAGGGATCCGGGGAGACCCAGTACTTC.

J is TRBJ2-3 and V is TRBV27, with D possibly being TRBD1 (6 bases). Germline CDR1 and CDR2: MNHEY and SMNVEV (reference sequence). Trimming left V 7 bases short and J 5 bases short, with 19 bases between. The CDR3 has 15 residues. CDR3 amino acids: CASKVVTGTRDTQYF. The CDR3 region has the DNA TGTGCCAGCAAGGTGGTGACAGGTACGAGAGATACGCAGTATTTT.

The chain has TRBV5-1 and TRBJ1-2; 9 nucleotides align to TRBD1. The germline V gene has CDR1 SGHRS and CDR2 YFSETQ. The ends lost 3 bases at V and 7 bases at J; junction bases unmatched: 7. CDR3 size: 14 residues. The CDR3 here is CASSYGTGSLGYTF. The CDR3 nucleotides read TGCGCCAGCAGCTACGGGACAGGGAGTCTTGGCTACACCTTC. Variable domain in full (rest from reference TRBV5-1 and TRBJ1-2): KAGVTQTPRYLIKTRGQQVTLSCSPISGHRSVSWYQQTPGQGLQFLFEYFSETQRNKGNFPGRFSGRQFSNSRSEMNVSTLELGDSALYLCASSYGTGSLGYTFGSGTRLTVV.

V usage is TRBV4-3 and J usage is TRBJ1-1, with TRBD1 matching over 8 bases. There are 13 residues in the CDR3. The trim removed 4 bases at V and 7 bases at J, leaving 5 bases unmatched. Germline CDR1 is LGHNA and CDR2 is YSLEER. DNA for the CDR3: TGCGCCAGCAGCCCAGGGGGCCGAGATGAAGCTTTCTTT. It is translated as CASSPGGRDEAFF.

V and J are TRBV4-3 and TRBJ1-3; no definite D call. Per germline, CDR1 LGHNA and CDR2 YSLEER. CDR3 length: 13 residues. The V gene lost 7 bases and the J gene lost 1 base, with 8 bases spanning the gap. CDR3 region: CASTPQSGNTIYF. The CDR3 DNA follows: TGCGCCAGCACCCCACAATCTGGAAACACCATATATTTT.

This chain connects TRBV29-1 to TRBJ2-1, with 12 bases lining up with TRBD2. Germline values: CDR1 SQVTM, CDR2 ANQGSEA. V dropped 3 bases and J dropped 3; count of bases not matched to a gene: 9. The CDR3 runs 17 residues. The CDR3: CSVEASGGAPLYNEQFF. Written as DNA, the CDR3 is TGCAGCGTTGAGGCTAGCGGGGGGGCCCCACTCTACAATGAGCAGTTCTTC.

The V gene is TRBV6-5, the J gene TRBJ2-5; 8 nucleotides agree with TRBD1. The CDR3 is made up of 15 amino acids. V shed 5 bases and J 5 bases; nucleotides not matched to a gene: 10. Germline V gives CDR1 MNHEY, CDR2 SVGAGI. CDR3 sequence: CASSLARGLGETQYF. The CDR3 region has the DNA TGTGCCAGCAGTCTCGCCAGGGGGCTGGGGGAGACCCAGTACTTC.

This clone occurred once. One end of the junction does not line up with germline, which may come from a read error. The chain uses TRBV19 and TRBJ1-2; 9 nucleotides match TRBD1. Germline assignment: CDR1 LNHDA and CDR2 SQIVND (reference sequence). The length of the CDR3 is 16 residues. CDR3 bases: TGTGCCAGTAGTCCAACCCCAGCACAGGGGGCGTATGGCAACACCTTC. Amino acid sequence: CASSPTPAQGAYGNTF. The full variable domain, rest sourced from reference TRBV19 and TRBJ1-2, is DGGITQSPKYLFRKEGQNVTLSCEQNLNHDAMYWYRQDPGQGLRLIYYSQIVNDFQKGDIAEGYSVSREKKESFPLTVTSAQKNPTAFYLCASSPTPAQGAYGNTFGSGTRLTVV.

This clone was found a few times. V and J are TRBV7-9 and TRBJ2-7; TRBD2 agrees at 8 bases. The trim removed 2 bases at V and 7 bases at J, leaving 7 bases unmatched. CDR3 length equals 14 residues. Germline lookup yields CDR1 SEHNR and CDR2 FQNEAQ (reference sequence). The CDR3 region is CASSLFREGQEQYF. The CDR3 DNA reads TGTGCCAGCAGCTTATTCCGGGAGGGCCAGGAGCAGTACTTC.

V is TRBV4-3 and J is TRBJ1-2; 8 positions agree with TRBD1. This CDR3 is built from 15 residues. V trimming: 0 bases; J trimming: 4 bases; junction bases outside the gene matches: 4. CDR1 is LGHNA and CDR2 is YSLEER in the germline V gene. This CDR3 reads CASSQDAGGGYGYTF. The DNA of the CDR3 is TGCGCCAGCAGCCAAGACGCAGGGGGCGGCTATGGCTACACCTTC.

The table lists this clone with a count of one. The rearrangement uses TRBV27 and TRBJ1-4; weak D call: TRBD1 (5 bases). The CDR3 runs 14 residues. Germline assignment: CDR1 MNHEY and CDR2 SMNVEV (reference sequence). V was trimmed by 1 base and J by 8 bases, leaving 11 bases between them. In nucleotides, the CDR3 is TGTGCCAGCAGTTTATTCCAGGGCGGCGAAAAACTGTTTTTT. It encodes CASSLFQGGEKLFF. The whole variable domain, remainder taken from reference TRBV27 and TRBJ1-4, is EAQVTQNPRYLITVTGKKLTVTCSQNMNHEYMSWYRQDPGLGLRQIYYSMNVEVTDKGDVPEGYKVSRKEKRNFPLILESPSPNQTSLYFCASSLFQGGEKLFFGSGTQLSVL.

This clone was counted between two and nine times. The chain recombines TRBV7-4 with TRBJ1-3; perhaps TRBD1 as D (6 bases). Germline values: CDR1 SGHVT, CDR2 SQSDAQ. CDR3 length equals 15 residues. V dropped 4 bases and J dropped 1 base, with 11 bases sitting between them. Written as DNA, the CDR3 is TGTGCCAGCAGCTCGAACAGGGTATCTGGAAACACCATATATTTT. It translates to CASSSNRVSGNTIYF.

Of note for this clone: The DNA is omitted, as the CDR3 cannot be located on it reliably, and the CDR3 follows TCRdb's listing. The rearrangement uses TRBV19 and TRBJ2-7; TRBD2, the D gene given by the table, was not confirmed from the DNA. Per germline, CDR1 LNHDA and CDR2 SQIVND (reference sequence). Counting both end residues, the CDR3 totals 12 amino acids. The CDR3 sequence is CASTSGDYEQYF.

The chain carries TRBV25-1 and TRBJ1-1; the D gene is possibly TRBD1 (6 bases). Trimming shortened V by 6 bases and J by 10 bases, and 18 bases separated the two germline ends. Germline assignment: CDR1 MGHDK and CDR2 SYGVNS. This CDR3 has 13 amino acids. The CDR3 is CASSSPGRGRAFF. In nucleotides, the CDR3 is TGTGCCAGCAGCAGCCCCGGAAGGGGGAGAGCTTTCTTT.

In its sample, this clone was seen a few times. This chain joins TRBV15 and TRBJ2-3; 11 bases are shared with TRBD2. With V trimmed by 9 bases and J by 6 bases, 14 bases remained unmatched. CDR3 length: 16 amino acids. Per the germline V gene, CDR1 is LNHNV and CDR2 is YYDKDF (reference sequence). Here the CDR3 reads CATRDSGGANPDTQYF. In nucleotides, the CDR3 is TGTGCCACGCGCGATAGCGGGGGGGCTAATCCGGATACGCAGTATTTT.

V and J are TRBV20-1 and TRBJ1-2; D might be TRBD1 (6 bases). This CDR3 region has 11 residues. Trimming cost V 4 bases and J 7 bases, with 10 bases left between them. Germline V gene lookup returns CDR1 DFQATT and CDR2 SNEGSKA (reference sequence). As DNA, the CDR3 is TGCAGTGCTACCCAGGGGAGTGGCTACACCTTC. Its protein product is CSATQGSGYTF.

The chain recombines TRBV7-2 with TRBJ2-7; D not certain. The germline V and J ends were trimmed by 5 bases and 7 bases, with 15 bases remaining between them. Germline CDR1 reads SGHTA; CDR2 reads FQGNSA. The CDR3 is 13 amino acids. Here the CDR3 DNA reads TGTGCCAGCAGCGCACGGGTTGTTGGGGAGCAGTACTTC. Protein: CASSARVVGEQYF.